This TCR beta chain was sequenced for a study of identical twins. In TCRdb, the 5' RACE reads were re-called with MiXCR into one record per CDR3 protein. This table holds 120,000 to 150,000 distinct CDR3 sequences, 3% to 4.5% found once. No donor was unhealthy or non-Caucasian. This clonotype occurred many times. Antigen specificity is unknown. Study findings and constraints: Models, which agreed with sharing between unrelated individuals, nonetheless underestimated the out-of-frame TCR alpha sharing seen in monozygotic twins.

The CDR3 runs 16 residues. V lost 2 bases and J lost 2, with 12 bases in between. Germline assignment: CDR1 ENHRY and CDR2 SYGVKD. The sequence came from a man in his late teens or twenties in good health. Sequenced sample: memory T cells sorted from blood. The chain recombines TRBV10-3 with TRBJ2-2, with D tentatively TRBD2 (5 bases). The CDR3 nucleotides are TGTGCCATCAGTGAGCTCGGGGTGGGCAACACCGGGGAGCTGTTTTTT. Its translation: CAISELGVGNTGELFF.